This T cell receptor (beta chain) is drawn from a study of cytotoxic CD8 clonotypes in ibrutinib-treated CLL. Whole-study context: The study included approximately 12 relapsed/refractory and about 16 treatment-naive patients; fewer than 18 had IGHV unmutated disease. Study results and limitations: Baseline clonality, above age-matched healthy donor levels, tracked circulating CD8+ T-cell counts. Stable or contracted on treatment, public clonotypes were also uncommon.

To note about this clone: No antigen is known for it.

With sequencing, the targeted depth ranged from 1 in 200,000 to 1 in 1 million T cells. The repertoire was sequenced with immunoSEQ multiplex PCR; TCRdb's copy has only in-frame clones and lacks some. The sample contains about 140,000 clones, 70% to 90% of which appear only once. The CDR3 loop spans 15 amino acids. V was shortened by 0 bases and J by 1 base, with 8 bases between the two germline ends. CDR1 and CDR2 from the germline V gene are MNHEY and SVGAGI. The source was PBMCs, collected after 36 months of ibrutinib treatment. The clonotype originates from a human donor with chronic lymphocytic leukemia. The rearrangement links TRBV6-5 to TRBJ2-3, with D tentatively TRBD2 (5 bases). Here the CDR3 reads CASSYSTTRTDTQYF. For the CDR3, the DNA is TGTGCCAGCAGTTACTCGACTACCCGCACAGATACGCAGTATTTT.